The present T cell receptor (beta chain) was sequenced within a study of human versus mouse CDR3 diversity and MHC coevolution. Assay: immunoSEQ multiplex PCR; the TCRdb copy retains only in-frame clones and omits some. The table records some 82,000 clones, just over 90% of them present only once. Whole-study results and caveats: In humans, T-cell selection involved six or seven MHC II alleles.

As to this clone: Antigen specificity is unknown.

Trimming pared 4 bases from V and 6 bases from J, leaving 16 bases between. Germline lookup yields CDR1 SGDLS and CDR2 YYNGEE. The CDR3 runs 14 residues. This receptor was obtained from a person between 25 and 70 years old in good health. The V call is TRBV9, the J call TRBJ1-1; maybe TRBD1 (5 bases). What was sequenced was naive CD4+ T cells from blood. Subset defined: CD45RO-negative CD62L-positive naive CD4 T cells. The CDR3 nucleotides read TGTGCCAGCAGCTTACTGGCTCAGGGCGCTGAAGCTTTCTTT. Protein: CASSLLAQGAEAFF.